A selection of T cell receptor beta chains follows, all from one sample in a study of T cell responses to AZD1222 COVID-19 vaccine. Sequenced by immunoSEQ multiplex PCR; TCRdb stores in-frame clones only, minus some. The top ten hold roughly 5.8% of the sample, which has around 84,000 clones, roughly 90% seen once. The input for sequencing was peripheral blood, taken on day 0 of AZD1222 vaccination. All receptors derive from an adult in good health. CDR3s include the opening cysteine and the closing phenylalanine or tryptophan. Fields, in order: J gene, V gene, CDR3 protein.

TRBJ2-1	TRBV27	CASNDGRNEQFF
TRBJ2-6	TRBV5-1	CASGTGANVLTF
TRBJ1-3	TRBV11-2	CASSLRGLSAGNTIYF
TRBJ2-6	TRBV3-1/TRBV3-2	CASSRGHSGANVLTF
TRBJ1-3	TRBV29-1	CSVVTVSSGNTIYF
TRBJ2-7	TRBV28	CASFEAGVPHEQYF
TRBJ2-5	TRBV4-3	CASSQRTGETQYF
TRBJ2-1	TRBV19	CASTPLAGGQNEQFF
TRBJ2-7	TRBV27	CASRGSHYEQYF
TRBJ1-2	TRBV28	CASSLSRYGYTF
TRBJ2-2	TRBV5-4	CASSPPGQGAVTGELFF
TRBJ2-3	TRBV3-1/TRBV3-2	CASSPGISGRTDTQYF
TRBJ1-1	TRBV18	CASSPQLMDRTVNTEAFF
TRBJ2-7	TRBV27	CASSFPEGKQYF
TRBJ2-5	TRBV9	CASSAQGMGETQYF
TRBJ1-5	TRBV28	CASSSYRDGGQPQHF
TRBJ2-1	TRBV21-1	CASSKDYSGTNNEQFF
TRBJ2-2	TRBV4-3	CASSQDRYGELFF
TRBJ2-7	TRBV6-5	CASSPGSNYYEQYF
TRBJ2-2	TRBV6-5	CATTGDTGELFF
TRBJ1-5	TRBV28	CASKTGGRNQPQHF
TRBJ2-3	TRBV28	CASSFRSTDTQYF
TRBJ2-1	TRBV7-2	CASSLAERLAVYNEQFF
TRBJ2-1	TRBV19	CASSIGGSYNEQFF
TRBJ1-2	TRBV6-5	CASRDSINYGYTF
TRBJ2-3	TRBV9	CASSVASDSTDTQYF
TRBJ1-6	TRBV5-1	CASSSGGGSYNSPLHF
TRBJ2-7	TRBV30	CAWSRLTGESYEQYF
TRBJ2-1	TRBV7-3	CASSLTTGLSYNEQFF
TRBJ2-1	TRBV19	CASRGWVANEQFF
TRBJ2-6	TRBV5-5	CASSPGTASSGANVLTF
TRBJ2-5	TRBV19	CASRETGRETQYF
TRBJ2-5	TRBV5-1	CASSPRTSQETQYF
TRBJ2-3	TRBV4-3	CASSQVRAGGPDTQYF
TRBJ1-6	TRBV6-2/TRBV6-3	CASSTPGQNYNSPLHF
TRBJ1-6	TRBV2	CASSETQDRSSYNSPLHF
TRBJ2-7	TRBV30	CAWGKGTSYEQYF
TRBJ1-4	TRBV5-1	CASSLGPGVNEKLFF
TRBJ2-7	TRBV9	CASSVGDRAYEQYF
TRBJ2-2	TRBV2	CASSVGLAGTGELFF